The 4 T cell receptor beta chains in this list originate from one sample, sequenced in a study of cytomegalovirus exposure and HLA in healthy donors. PCR used 60 Vbeta primers and 13 Jbeta primers. The repertoire was sequenced with immunoSEQ multiplex PCR; TCRdb's copy has only in-frame clones and lacks some. The sample consists of over 100,000 clones, 66% of them appearing once. The sample was PBMCs. The source is a man aged 18 to 29 in good health and CMV-seronegative.

Comments on this clone: The junction and the germline gene differ at one end; a read error may be behind it. The chain combines TRBV7-9 with TRBJ2-2; TRBD2 is a possible D gene (5 bases). Germline CDR1 reads SEHNR; CDR2 reads FQNEAQ (reference sequence). The CDR3 runs 16 residues. The DNA of the CDR3 is TGTTCCAGCAGCCCGAGGGCGCAGTCGAACACCGGGGAGCTGTTTTTT. Translation gives CSSSPRAQSNTGELFF. The full variable domain, rest sourced from reference TRBV7-9 and TRBJ2-2, is DTGVSQNPRHKITKRGQNVTFRCDPISEHNRLYWYRQTLGQGPEFLTYFQNEAQLEKSRLLSDRFSAERPKGSFSTLEIQRTEQGDSAMYLCSSSPRAQSNTGELFFGEGSRLTVL.

This chain joins TRBV19 and TRBJ2-7; TRBD1 matches 7 bases. Per the germline V gene, CDR1 is LNHDA and CDR2 is SQIVND (reference sequence). V dropped 9 bases and J dropped 3; count of bases not matched to a gene: 5. This CDR3 comprises 12 residues. CDR3 protein: CARGGRGYEQYF. The CDR3 DNA sequence: TGTGCCAGAGGGGGCAGGGGCTACGAGCAGTACTTC.

The V gene is TRBV5-1, the J gene TRBJ2-1, with D perhaps TRBD1 (6 bases). From germline, CDR1 is SGHRS and CDR2 YFSETQ. The V end lost 4 bases, the J end lost 4 bases, and 12 bases lay between the germline ends. CDR3 length: 14 residues. The CDR3 spells CASSQDSVYNEQFF. CDR3 in DNA: TGCGCCAGCAGCCAGGACAGCGTATACAATGAGCAGTTCTTC. Combining the CDR3 with reference TRBV5-1 and TRBJ2-1 gives the whole variable domain KAGVTQTPRYLIKTRGQQVTLSCSPISGHRSVSWYQQTPGQGLQFLFEYFSETQRNKGNFPGRFSGRQFSNSRSEMNVSTLELGDSALYLCASSQDSVYNEQFFGPGTRLTVL.

The V gene is TRBV28, the J gene TRBJ2-5; D may be TRBD1 (6 bases). Matching the DNA end better, TRBJ2-7 makes the J call doubtful. The CDR3 is 16 residues long. CDR1 is MDHEN and CDR2 is SYDVKM in the germline V gene. In nucleotides, the CDR3 is TGTGCCAGCAGTTTATCTGGGGGCCTATCCCCCTACGAGCAGTACTTC. Translating gives CASSLSGGLSPYEQYF.